This TCR beta chain originates from a study of cytomegalovirus exposure and HLA in healthy donors. Background on the study: In a previous analysis, nearly 120 million unique TCR beta sequences were found from 150 million to 200 million T cells. Study-level points and caveats: In vitro, three CMV-associated chains proved specific for CMV antigens. Trimming of TCR beta V- and J-genes showed a link, identified in a later analysis, to a missense DCLRE1C variant.

As concerns this clone: Its target is unknown. At one end, the junction sequence differs from germline, possibly due to a read error.

It was with 60 Vbeta and 13 Jbeta primers that the PCR ran. TCRdb's copy holds only in-frame clones and misses some; the assay was immunoSEQ multiplex PCR. The sample includes 180,000 or so clones, 76% of them seen just once. Germline CDR1 is MNHNS and CDR2 is SASEGT. The CDR3 has 11 residues. This TCR came from a female donor in good health and CMV-seronegative. Sequencing was carried out using PBMCs. This chain links TRBV6-1 with TRBJ2-7; TRBD1 is a possible D gene (5 bases). In DNA form, the CDR3 reads TGTGCCAGCAGTGATTGGACAAGAGGAGAGTTC. It specifies CASSDWTRGEF.